This T cell receptor (beta chain) was documented in a study of T-cell reconstitution after alpha-beta-depleted transplantation in children. The CDR3 loop spans 15 amino acids. After removal of 8 bases from V and 2 bases from J, the junction contained 6 bases not matched to a gene. Germline-derived CDR1 and CDR2 are ENHRY and SYGVKD. Preparation of the TCRbeta library involved a method that used unique molecular identifiers. TCRdb recomputed calls from the PCR reads with MiXCR, one row per CDR3 protein. The sample shows hundreds of thousands of distinct CDR3 sequences, under 12% of them seen only once.

The sequencing here drew on PBMCs from the stem cell graft donor, taken from the stem cell graft. V gene TRBV10-3 combines with J gene TRBJ2-7, with 13 bases fitting TRBD2. The TCR was taken from a human donor who donated a stem cell graft to a child with acute myeloid leukemia. CDR3 protein: CAIGGLAGVAYEQYF. CDR3 in DNA: TGTGCCATCGGCGGACTAGCGGGAGTTGCCTACGAGCAGTACTTC.